One and the same sample provided the 14 T cell receptor beta chains below, sequenced in a study of vaccination effects on CD4 cells after COVID-19. Their recognized antigens are unknown. Measured with immunoSEQ multiplex PCR; TCRdb has only the in-frame clones, and not every one. The sample holds 45,000 to 50,000 clones, 76% seen once. CD4+ T cells were isolated after around 10 days of culture. This specimen consisted of CD4+ T cells from PBMCs cultured without peptide, obtained before COVID-19 vaccination. These receptors all stem from a human donor who had a prior SARS-CoV-2 infection.

This sequence joins TRBV30 and TRBJ1-2, with 9 positions matching TRBD1. Germline V gene sequence: CDR1 GTSNPN, CDR2 SVGIG (reference sequence). The CDR3 spans 16 residues. The V gene end was trimmed by 4 bases and the J gene end by 8 bases; junction bases not matched to a gene: 17. CDR3 nucleotide sequence: TGTGCCTGGACCCTCCGGGGACAGGGCAAGTTACGCGGCTACACCTTC. It yields the protein CAWTLRGQGKLRGYTF.

The chain combines TRBV28 with TRBJ1-4; D perhaps matches TRBD1 (6 bases). CDR1 and CDR2 (germline): MDHEN, SYDVKM. V was shortened by 8 bases and J by 4 bases, with 11 bases between the two germline ends. The CDR3 is made up of 13 amino acids. The CDR3 reads CASSEGGNEKLFF. CDR3 sequence (DNA): TGTGCCAGCTCGGAGGGGGGTAATGAAAAACTGTTTTTT.

This sequence joins TRBV7-2 and TRBJ1-5; TRBD1 matches at 8 bases. Germline values: CDR1 SGHTA, CDR2 FQGNSA. The J segment lost 5 bases and the V segment lost 3 bases, leaving 6 bases of the junction unmatched. The CDR3 totals 15 residues. As DNA, the CDR3 is TGTGCCAGCAGCTTGGGGACAGGCCTCTATCAGCCCCAGCATTTT. This translates into CASSLGTGLYQPQHF.

The V gene is TRBV29-1, the J gene TRBJ2-7, with D perhaps assigned TRBD1 or TRBD2 (5 bases each). CDR1 and CDR2 from the germline V gene are SQVTM and ANQGSEA. CDR3 size: 12 residues. Trimming cost V 6 bases and J 0 bases, with 9 bases left between them. In DNA, the CDR3 is TGCAGCGTCGGGACGGTCTCCTACGAGCAGTACTTC. Translating it yields CSVGTVSYEQYF.

This chain uses TRBV18 with TRBJ2-1; D is unclear. V shed 3 bases and J shed 10 bases, with 7 bases lying between them. CDR1 and CDR2 (germline): KGHSH, LQKENI. This CDR3 comprises 11 residues. The CDR3 region is CASSPASEQFF. DNA of the CDR3: TGTGCCAGCTCACCTGCAAGCGAGCAGTTCTTC.

The J gene is TRBJ2-5, the V gene TRBV5-1, with 8 bases aligning to TRBD1. CDR3 length: 13 amino acids. CDR1 is SGHRS, CDR2 YFSETQ, per germline. The V gene end was trimmed by 4 bases and the J gene end by 7 bases; junction bases not matched to a gene: 6. This chain's CDR3 is CASSLDRDVTQYF. The CDR3 nucleotides are TGCGCCAGCAGCCTGGACAGGGACGTGACCCAGTACTTC.

This chain uses TRBV10-3 with TRBJ1-6; TRBD1 aligns across 8 bases. Trimming removed 2 bases from V and 9 bases from J; junction bases left unmatched: 6. Germline loops: CDR1 ENHRY, CDR2 SYGVKD. The CDR3 is 15 amino acids. The CDR3 region is CAISEGQGLGSPLHF. The CDR3 nucleotides are TGTGCCATCAGTGAGGGACAGGGTTTGGGTTCACCCCTCCACTTT.

The J gene is TRBJ2-1, the V gene TRBV7-2; D gene ambiguous. Trimming took off 4 bases at V and 4 bases at J, with 11 bases between the two ends. The CDR3 loop spans 14 amino acids. Germline lookup yields CDR1 SGHTA and CDR2 FQGNSA. For the CDR3, the DNA is TGTGCCAGCAGCTCGCCGGAGCCGTACAATGAGCAGTTCTTC. Translation gives CASSSPEPYNEQFF. The entire variable domain, with the rest obtained from reference TRBV7-2 and TRBJ2-1, is as follows: GAGVSQSPSNKVTEKGKDVELRCDPISGHTALYWYRQSLGQGLEFLIYFQGNSAPDKSGLPSDRFSAERTGGSVSTLTIQRTQQEDSAVYLCASSSPEPYNEQFFGPGTRLTVL.

This clone was seen once. This rearrangement joins TRBV24-1 to TRBJ2-1, with TRBD1 matching 8 bases. Per germline, CDR1 KGHDR and CDR2 SFDVKD. Trimming at V came to 3 bases and at J to 0 bases, leaving 9 bases not matched to a gene. The CDR3 runs 18 residues. CDR3 sequence: CATSDPRPTGASYNEQFF. As DNA, the CDR3 is TGTGCCACCAGTGATCCCCGACCGACAGGGGCCTCCTACAATGAGCAGTTCTTC.

CDR3 sequence (DNA): TGTGCCAGCCAACGGAGCGGAGGAGAGACCCAGTACTTC. The encoded protein is CASQRSGGETQYF. The chain joins TRBV2 to TRBJ2-5, with D possibly TRBD2 on 5 matching bases. The germline V and J ends were trimmed by 8 bases and 4 bases, with 14 bases remaining between them. Germline V gene data show CDR1 as SNHLY and CDR2 as FYNNEI. The CDR3 is made up of 13 amino acids.

This chain links TRBV25-1 with TRBJ1-2; possible D gene TRBD1, 6 bases. This CDR3 contains 14 residues. Trimming took off 8 bases at V and 4 bases at J, with 17 bases between the two ends. The germline gives CDR1 MGHDK, CDR2 SYGVNS. The CDR3 bases are TGTGCCAGCTCTTCAGGGGCCCAATTCTATGGCTACACCTTC. This codes for CASSSGAQFYGYTF.

This clone was counted only a few times. The chain is built from TRBV9 and TRBJ2-5; 10 positions agree with TRBD2. The CDR3 consists of 17 residues. Germline CDR1 reads SGDLS; CDR2 reads YYNGEE. Trimming took 0 bases from V and 4 from J; bases not matched to a gene: 9. In nucleotides, the CDR3 is TGTGCCAGCAGCGTAGGGGTGGCTAGCGGGGGTATAGAGACCCAGTACTTC. Protein: CASSVGVASGGIETQYF.

This chain connects TRBV4-3 to TRBJ2-7; 7 bases agree with TRBD1. CDR3 length: 14 amino acids. With 2 bases clipped from V and 2 bases from J, the junction kept 3 bases outside the gene matches. Germline assignment: CDR1 LGHNA and CDR2 YSLEER. CDR3 amino acids: CASSQKDRAYEQYF. The CDR3, as DNA: TGCGCCAGCAGCCAAAAAGACAGGGCCTACGAGCAGTACTTC.

Judged by abundance, this clone is medium-sized. This sample also contains other DNA sequences that code for the same CDR3. This sequence joins TRBV4-2 and TRBJ2-5; 7 positions match TRBD1. There are 14 residues in the CDR3. Germline CDR1 and CDR2: LGHNA and YNFKEQ. V trimming: 3 bases; J trimming: 3 bases; junction bases outside the gene matches: 4. CDR3 bases: TGTGCCAGCAGCCAGGGGACAGCGAAAGAGACCCAGTACTTC. This sequence encodes CASSQGTAKETQYF.